The present T cell receptor beta chain was sequenced within a study of naive and memory T cell subsets. Both TRBC1 and TRBC2 were covered by a beta constant-region primer of two equimolar oligonucleotides. The cDNA 3' end received a ligated single-stranded oligonucleotide carrying the SP2 primer and a 12-nucleotide UMI. TCRdb analysed the UMI-ligation and nested PCR reads with MiXCR anew, one entry per CDR3 protein. This table holds some 150,000 distinct CDR3 sequences, over 15% found once. V lost 0 bases and J 0 bases, leaving 9 bases between the germline ends. CDR1 and CDR2 from the germline V gene are DFQATT and SNEGSKA (reference sequence). This CDR3 contains 14 residues. Study observations and caveats: RNA-based TCR counts may shift with T cell activation and differentiation. Diversity fell and Gini index rose from naive through CM, EM, EMRA.

This clonotype occurred a few times. Its antigen remains unidentified. The specimen sequenced was naive CD4+ T cells from blood. This clonotype was sampled from a human donor in good health. The chain links TRBV20-1 to TRBJ2-7; no clear D. CDR3 residues: CSARDPGFSYEQYF. For the CDR3, the DNA is TGCAGTGCTAGAGATCCGGGTTTCTCCTACGAGCAGTACTTC.